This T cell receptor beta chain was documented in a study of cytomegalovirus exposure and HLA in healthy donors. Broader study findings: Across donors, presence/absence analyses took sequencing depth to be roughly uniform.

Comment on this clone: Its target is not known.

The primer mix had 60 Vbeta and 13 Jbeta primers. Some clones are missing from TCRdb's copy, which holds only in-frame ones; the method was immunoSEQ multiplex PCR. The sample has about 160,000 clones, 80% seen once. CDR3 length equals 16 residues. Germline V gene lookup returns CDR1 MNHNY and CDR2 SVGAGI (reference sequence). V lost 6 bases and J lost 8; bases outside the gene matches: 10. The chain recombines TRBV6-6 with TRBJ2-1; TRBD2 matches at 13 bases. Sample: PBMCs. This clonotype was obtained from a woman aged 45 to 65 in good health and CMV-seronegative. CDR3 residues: CASSTSGTSGMYEQFF. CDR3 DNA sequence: TGTGCCAGCAGCACCTCCGGGACTAGCGGGATGTATGAGCAGTTCTTC.